A selection of T cell receptor beta chains follows, all from one sample in a study of blood T cells in healthy people across ages. TCRdb re-analysed the 5' RACE reads in MiXCR, keeping a single row per CDR3 protein. This sample has about 540,000 distinct CDR3 sequences; less than 25% occur once, and the top ten carry 7.5% to 9%. In addition, the sample was reused for a study of T cells of mothers and their children.

Input material: blood. The source is a boy between 10 and 17 years old in good health. The CDR3 runs from the conserved cysteine through the conserved F or W. Fields, in order: D gene, clone size, V gene, J gene, CDR3 DNA, CDR3 protein. D genes are given only for firm matches. Size is omitted from some rows. Given values are once, few, many or a class for expanded clones.

.,.,TRBV20-1,TRBJ2-1,TGCAGTGCTAGAGGTAGGCTAGAAGAGCAGTTCTTC,CSARGRLEEQFF
.,few,TRBV28,TRBJ1-4,TGTGCCAGCAGTTGGGGTGAAAAACTGTTTTTT,CASSWGEKLFF
TRBD2,.,TRBV20-1,TRBJ2-7,TGCAGTGCTAGAGATCTGGGACTAGCGAAAAGAAGCTCCTACGAGCAGTACTTC,CSARDLGLAKRSSYEQYF
.,.,TRBV5-1,TRBJ1-4,TGCGCCAGCAGCTTGGCCGGTGGGGGAGGGAATGAAAAACTGTTTTTT,CASSLAGGGGNEKLFF
.,many,TRBV6-5,TRBJ1-1,TGTGCCAGCTCACCCAGGGGCAACACTGAAGCTTTCTTT,CASSPRGNTEAFF
.,few,TRBV4-3,TRBJ2-7,TGCGCCAGCAGCCCTACTGCAGGTCAAAGCTCCTACGAGCAGTACTTC,CASSPTAGQSSYEQYF
.,.,TRBV4-1,TRBJ1-1,TGCGCCAGCAGCCAAGCTCTGAGGACAGCCGCGGGGACTGAAGCTTTCTTT,CASSQALRTAAGTEAFF
.,.,TRBV6-2/TRBV6-3,TRBJ1-2,TGTGCCAGCAGTTTGGACGGCGGGCACTATGGCTACACCTTC,CASSLDGGHYGYTF
.,.,TRBV5-1,TRBJ2-7,TGCGCCAGCAGCTTGGAAAGGGTTACTTACTACGAGCAGTACTTC,CASSLERVTYYEQYF
.,.,TRBV12-3/TRBV12-4,TRBJ2-3,TGTGCCAGCAGTTTACCCGTATCGACTCGCACAGATACGCAGTATTTT,CASSLPVSTRTDTQYF
TRBD1,.,TRBV7-3,TRBJ1-5,TGTGCCAGCATTCCCCCCGGGACAGGGGGAACGGACGATCAGCCCCAGCATTTT,CASIPPGTGGTDDQPQHF
TRBD1,few,TRBV19,TRBJ1-4,TGTGCCAGTAGTCCAGGGACAGCAAGAGAAAAACTGTTTTTT,CASSPGTAREKLFF
.,.,TRBV7-3,TRBJ2-2,TGTGCCAGCAGCTTATTTTCCGGGGGTGTGGCCGGGGAGCTGTTTTTT,CASSLFSGGVAGELFF
.,.,TRBV20-1,TRBJ2-5,TGCAGTGCTAGAGATCAACTTCCTTGGGTCTACCAAGAGACCCAGTACTTC,CSARDQLPWVYQETQYF
.,few,TRBV29-1,TRBJ2-3,TGCAGCGTTGGTTCCGGCACAGATACGCAGTATTTT,CSVGSGTDTQYF
.,.,TRBV7-8,TRBJ2-3,TGTGCCAGCAGCCAAAAGACTAGGTTGCGGACAGATACGCAGTATTTT,CASSQKTRLRTDTQYF
.,.,TRBV6-1,TRBJ2-3,TGTGCCAGCAAGAACGGACTTGCTCGTTCCACAGATACGCAGTATTTT,CASKNGLARSTDTQYF
TRBD2,few,TRBV2,TRBJ2-1,TGTGCCAGCAGAAAAAGGGAGGGACACAATGAGCAGTTCTTC,CASRKREGHNEQFF
.,few,TRBV6-2/TRBV6-3,TRBJ2-3,TGTGCCAGCGGGCAGAATACGCAGTATTTT,CASGQNTQYF
.,few,TRBV4-3,TRBJ1-1,TGCGCCAGCAGCCAAGATGAACAGACTGAAGCTTTCTTT,CASSQDEQTEAFF
.,many,TRBV5-1,TRBJ1-6,TGCGCCAGCAGCTTGCGGCAGAGCCAAAATTCACCCCTCCACTTT,CASSLRQSQNSPLHF
.,few,TRBV4-2,TRBJ1-2,TGTGCCAGCAGCCAAGATCGAGGGACTCGTGGCTACACCTTC,CASSQDRGTRGYTF
TRBD2,few,TRBV20-1,TRBJ2-2,TGCAGTGCTAGGGGAGGGAAGAACACCGGGGAGCTGTTTTTT,CSARGGKNTGELFF
.,few,TRBV20-1,TRBJ1-1,TGCAGTGCTAGGGATCCGAGACAGAACACTGAAGCTTTCTTT,CSARDPRQNTEAFF
TRBD1,few,TRBV7-8,TRBJ2-2,TGTGCCAGCAGCTTATACGACAGGGGGGTAACCGGGGAGCTGTTTTTT,CASSLYDRGVTGELFF
.,.,TRBV28,TRBJ2-3,TGTGCCAGCAGGTCCATAGATACGCAGTATTTT,CASRSIDTQYF
.,once,TRBV9,TRBJ2-5,TGTGCCAGCAGCGCAAATCTGGGCGCCCTCTTGGAGACCCAGTACTTC,CASSANLGALLETQYF
.,.,TRBV2,TRBJ2-7,TGTGCCAGCAGCGCCGGTGGACAGTTCGGGCAGTACTTC,CASSAGGQFGQYF
TRBD2,.,TRBV28,TRBJ2-7,TGTGCCAGCAGTTCTAGCGGGAGTTACGAGCAGTACTTC,CASSSSGSYEQYF
TRBD2,.,TRBV29-1,TRBJ2-1,TGCAGCGTTATAGGCGGGACTAGCGGGAGCTCCTACAATGAGCAGTTCTTC,CSVIGGTSGSSYNEQFF
.,few,TRBV11-3,TRBJ2-3,TGTGCCAGCAGCTTAGATCCGACCATGGATACGCAGTATTTT,CASSLDPTMDTQYF
.,few,TRBV7-2,TRBJ2-5,TGTGCCAGCAGCTCCCAGGGGAGGATCGAAGAGACCCAGTACTTC,CASSSQGRIEETQYF
.,.,TRBV7-2,TRBJ2-3,TGTGCCAGCAGCCGAATGGGAGGAGATACGCAGTATTTT,CASSRMGGDTQYF
.,.,TRBV2,TRBJ1-1,TGTGCCAGCAGACCGGACGGAAACTTGAACACTGAAGCTTTCTTT,CASRPDGNLNTEAFF
.,.,TRBV20-1,TRBJ2-1,TGCAGTGCTAGAGATCGCGTCTACACTATGAAACATGAGCAGTTCTTC,CSARDRVYTMKHEQFF
TRBD2,few,TRBV7-2,TRBJ2-1,TGTGCCAGCAGCACCACTGCGGGAGCGGAAAATGAGCAGTTCTTC,CASSTTAGAENEQFF
.,many,TRBV20-1,TRBJ1-6,TGCAGTGCTAGAGGGGAAGGACATGCGGCTTCACCCCTCCACTTT,CSARGEGHAASPLHF
TRBD1,.,TRBV11-2,TRBJ1-2,TGTGCCAGCAGCCCTCAGACAGGGGGGGACTATGGCTACACCTTC,CASSPQTGGDYGYTF
.,few,TRBV30,TRBJ2-4,TGTGCCTGGAGGGTAGCTGGCATTCAGTACTTC,CAWRVAGIQYF
.,.,TRBV7-2,TRBJ1-2,TGTGCCAGCAGCTACGCGCCGGAGGCGAGTGGCTACACCTTC,CASSYAPEASGYTF
TRBD1,few,TRBV7-9,TRBJ2-5,TGTGCCAGCAGCTCACCGGGACAGGTCCTCCAAGAGACCCAGTACTTC,CASSSPGQVLQETQYF
TRBD2,few,TRBV20-1,TRBJ2-3,TGCAGTGCTGGGGGGGGCAGCGGGAGGGCAGTGCAGTATTTT,CSAGGGSGRAVQYF
TRBD1,few,TRBV5-1,TRBJ2-3,TGCGCCAGCAGCTCCCAGGGACAGACTAGCACAGATACGCAGTATTTT,CASSSQGQTSTDTQYF
TRBD1,few,TRBV11-2,TRBJ2-7,TGTGCCAGCAGCTTATATACAGGGGGCTACGAGCAGTACTTC,CASSLYTGGYEQYF
.,.,TRBV10-3,TRBJ1-4,TGTGCCATCAGTGAGTCTAGATATAATGAAAAACTGTTTTTT,CAISESRYNEKLFF
TRBD1,many,TRBV7-9,TRBJ2-5,TGTGCCAGCAGCTCGGGACAGGGGGCCCAAGAGACCCAGTACTTC,CASSSGQGAQETQYF
.,many,TRBV29-1,TRBJ2-3,TGCAGCGCCTCACCAGGGGTTGATACGCAGTATTTT,CSASPGVDTQYF
.,few,TRBV27,TRBJ2-7,TGTGCCAGCAGTTTAGGGTTGAGGCTGTACGAGCAGTACTTC,CASSLGLRLYEQYF
.,.,TRBV3-1,TRBJ2-4,TGTGCCAGCAGCCAAGTTGGCCTTGGAGACATTCAGTACTTC,CASSQVGLGDIQYF
.,many,TRBV2,TRBJ2-6,TGTGCCAGCAGTGAAACGGGGAGCTCTGGGGCCAACGTCCTGACTTTC,CASSETGSSGANVLTF